The subject of this entry is one T cell receptor beta chain. This record comes from a study of blood T cell repertoires in COVID-19. Study at large: COVID-19 samples from acute and convalescent phases originated in the United States, Italy and Spain. T cells, B-cell-depleted T cells, or PBMCs provided the cDNA or gDNA that served as material.

CDR3 length: 15 amino acids. Germline CDR1 LGHDT, CDR2 YNNKEL (reference sequence). V lost 6 bases, J lost 7 bases, and 16 bases lay in between. In the source study's methods: Quantification of nucleated cells was approximated via reference gene primer amplification. Profiling relied on immunoSEQ multiplex PCR, and the TCRdb table lists in-frame clones only, not all of them. That table supplies the V and J calls and clone size; D and trimming were determined from the DNA. The table shows 250,000 or so clones, with more than 75% occurring only once. The clonotype comes from a woman in her thirties or forties who had recovered from COVID-19. The chain uses TRBV3-1 (or the pseudogene TRBV3-2) and TRBJ1-6; D not certain. Sample: peripheral blood. CDR3 amino acids: CASSEARGTNSPLHF. In nucleotides, the CDR3 is TGTGCCAGCAGTGAAGCGCGGGGAACCAATTCACCCCTCCACTTT.